This TCR beta chain was retrieved from a study of cytomegalovirus exposure and HLA in healthy donors. The overall study: In an early release, HLA-typed donors contributed tens of millions of unique TCR sequences.

60 Vbeta and 13 Jbeta primers were used in PCR. Here immunoSEQ multiplex PCR was the method, and the copy in TCRdb shows in-frame clones only, minus some. The data show about 140,000 clones, around 73% seen once. Study results and limitations: A missense DCLRE1C variant was associated with V- and J-gene trimming of TCR beta chains in a later analysis, and an independent cohort replicated the association. Presence/absence analyses rested on an assumption that sequencing depth was roughly uniform across donors.

As regards this clone: Antigen unknown.

Trimming removed 5 bases from V and 2 bases from J, with 9 bases in between. The CDR3 extends over 13 amino acids. Germline-derived CDR1 and CDR2 are SGHTA and FQGNSA. The material sequenced was PBMCs. The J gene is TRBJ1-1, the V gene TRBV7-2; D possibly corresponds to TRBD1 (5 bases). The clonotype comes from a female donor in good health and CMV-seronegative. CDR3 amino acids: CASSRTGNTEAFF. For the CDR3, the DNA is TGTGCCAGCAGCCGCACAGGTAACACTGAAGCTTTCTTT.